These 21 T cell receptor beta chains originate from one sample sequenced in a study of OX40 agonist ivuxolimab in advanced cancers. The assay was immunoSEQ multiplex PCR, and TCRdb's table has in-frame clones only and misses some. Among about 94,000 clones, roughly 84% were seen once, and the ten largest hold approximately 0.3%. This material consisted of CD4+ or CD8+ T cells sorted from blood, taken in a trial of the OX40 agonist ivuxolimab. These receptors were collected from an adult with an advanced solid tumor such as melanoma, head and neck, liver or kidney cancer.

V is TRBV19 and J is TRBJ2-7, with TRBD1 as a possible D gene (6 bases). Germline CDR1 and CDR2: LNHDA and SQIVND (reference sequence). The CDR3 is 13 residues long. V lost 5 bases, J lost 1 base, and 9 bases lay in between. The CDR3 DNA follows: TGTGCCAGTAGTCCAGGACAGTCCTACGAGCAGTACTTC. It is translated as CASSPGQSYEQYF. Complete variable domain (other parts from reference TRBV19 and TRBJ2-7): DGGITQSPKYLFRKEGQNVTLSCEQNLNHDAMYWYRQDPGQGLRLIYYSQIVNDFQKGDIAEGYSVSREKKESFPLTVTSAQKNPTAFYLCASSPGQSYEQYFGPGTRLTVT.

Remarks on this clone: This sample also contains other DNA sequences that code for the same CDR3. The chain joins TRBV7-6 to TRBJ1-1; no firm D call. V gave up 2 bases and J gave up 7 bases, with 11 bases separating them. The germline gives CDR1 SGHVS, CDR2 FNYEAQ. CDR3 length equals 13 residues. In DNA, the CDR3 is TGTGCCAGCAGCTTACGGCAGTCGGGTGAAGCTTTCTTT. Its translation is CASSLRQSGEAFF.

This clone came up once. CDR3 DNA: TGTGCCAGCAGCTTGGCTCGGCAGCGGTTATATGGCTACACCTTC. This gives the protein CASSLARQRLYGYTF. The rearrangement uses TRBV5-8 and TRBJ1-2; D ambiguous. The V end was cut by 0 bases, the J end by 5 bases, with 14 bases between. Germline CDR1 SGHTS, CDR2 YDEGEE. The CDR3 loop spans 15 amino acids.

The chain couples TRBV5-5 to TRBJ1-3; perhaps TRBD1 as D (6 bases). V gave up 0 bases and J gave up 7 bases, with 17 bases separating them. CDR1 and CDR2 from the germline V gene are SGHKS and YYEKEE (reference sequence). CDR3 length: 16 residues. This CDR3 reads CASSLVQGSGGNTIYF. The CDR3 nucleotides are TGTGCCAGCAGCTTGGTACAGGGTTCCGGCGGCAACACCATATATTTT.

A single count supports this clone. The chain carries TRBV27 and TRBJ1-5; weak D call: TRBD1 (6 bases). Trimming left V 5 bases short and J 7 bases short, with 15 bases between. The CDR3 totals 14 residues. Per the germline V gene, CDR1 is MNHEY and CDR2 is SMNVEV (reference sequence). CDR3 loop: CASSPLRGGQPQHF. Written as DNA, the CDR3 is TGTGCCAGCAGTCCACTCAGGGGAGGGCAGCCCCAGCATTTT.

This clone occurred once. The chain combines TRBV7-9 with TRBJ1-1; the match to TRBD1 covers 8 bases. This CDR3 has 17 amino acids. The germline CDR1 and CDR2 sequences are SEHNR and FQNEAQ (reference sequence). V dropped 8 bases and J dropped 3; count of bases not matched to a gene: 17. The CDR3 reads CASVRGDRLEGDTEAFF. CDR3 coding DNA: TGTGCCAGCGTCAGAGGGGACAGGCTAGAGGGGGACACTGAAGCTTTCTTT.

CDR3 sequence reads: CAWSRQGHSGANVLTF. CDR3 DNA sequence: TGTGCCTGGAGTAGGCAGGGCCACTCTGGGGCCAACGTCCTGACTTTC. This rearrangement joins TRBV30 to TRBJ2-6, with D perhaps TRBD1 (5 bases). From germline, CDR1 is GTSNPN and CDR2 SVGIG (reference sequence). V lost 2 bases, J lost 0 bases, and 11 bases lay in between. CDR3 length: 16 amino acids.

V usage is TRBV18 and J usage is TRBJ1-3; the D gene is possibly TRBD1 (5 bases). Trimming took off 3 bases at V and 0 bases at J, with 12 bases between the two ends. The CDR3 is 16 residues long. Per germline, CDR1 KGHSH and CDR2 LQKENI. The CDR3 sequence is CASSPSGHYSGNTIYF. Here the CDR3 DNA reads TGTGCCAGCTCACCTTCTGGACACTACTCTGGAAACACCATATATTTT.

The V call is TRBV19, the J call TRBJ1-6; TRBD1 matches at 9 bases. This CDR3 contains 14 residues. Germline CDR1 reads LNHDA; CDR2 reads SQIVND (reference sequence). V was pared by 3 bases and J by 9 bases, with 3 bases of the junction left unmatched. The CDR3, as DNA: TGTGCCAGTAGTATCGGGACAGGGACTTCACCCCTCCACTTT. Residues: CASSIGTGTSPLHF.

The chain carries TRBV5-3 and TRBJ2-1, with D perhaps matching TRBD1 (6 bases). TRBV5-3 counts as an open reading frame of uncertain function. CDR3 length: 15 amino acids. V lost 8 bases and J lost 5, with 20 bases in between. In DNA form, the CDR3 reads TGTGCCAGCAGTTCGAAACAGGGCTACGACAATGAGCAGTTCTTC. Encoded protein: CASSSKQGYDNEQFF.

The chain links TRBV11-3 to TRBJ1-3, with 7 bases aligning to TRBD1. V shed 11 bases, J shed 0 bases, and the junction held 16 bases outside the gene matches. Germline-derived CDR1 and CDR2 are SGHNT and YENEEA. The CDR3 sequence is 17 residues long. The CDR3, as DNA: TGTGCCTGCCGACAGGGTTTTTCACTCATCTCTGGAAACACCATATATTTT. Encoded protein: CACRQGFSLISGNTIYF. The full variable domain, completed using reference TRBV11-3 and TRBJ1-3, is EAGVVQSPRYKIIEKKQPVAFWCNPISGHNTLYWYLQNLGQGPELLIRYENEEAVDDSQLPKDRFSAERLKGVDSTLKIQPAELGDSAVYLCACRQGFSLISGNTIYFGEGSWLTVV.

The V gene is TRBV7-8, the J gene TRBJ1-4; weak D call: TRBD1 (5 bases). Germline V gene data show CDR1 as SGHVS and CDR2 as FQNEAQ. The CDR3 runs 15 residues. Trimming took 6 bases from V and 7 from J, leaving 18 bases between them. The CDR3, as DNA: TGTGCCAGCAGTTACCCCGGGGGGAGTGGTGAAAAACTGTTTTTT. It specifies CASSYPGGSGEKLFF.

The chain employs TRBV19 and TRBJ2-7; no definite D call. Looked up from germline, CDR1 is LNHDA and CDR2 is SQIVND (reference sequence). Trimming left V 5 bases short and J 7 bases short, with 12 bases between. The CDR3 has 12 residues. The CDR3 sequence is CASSSNSREQYF. The DNA for the CDR3 is TGTGCCAGTAGTTCAAACTCCCGAGAGCAGTACTTC. Combining the CDR3 with reference TRBV19 and TRBJ2-7 gives the whole variable domain DGGITQSPKYLFRKEGQNVTLSCEQNLNHDAMYWYRQDPGQGLRLIYYSQIVNDFQKGDIAEGYSVSREKKESFPLTVTSAQKNPTAFYLCASSSNSREQYFGPGTRLTVT.

CDR3 sequence (DNA): TGTGCCATCGGACTGGGCTTGAAAGAGACCCAGTACTTC. This gives the protein CAIGLGLKETQYF. The chain uses TRBV10-3 and TRBJ2-5, with D possibly being TRBD2 (5 bases). V lost 8 bases to trimming and J lost 3 bases, with 13 bases between them. This CDR3 comprises 13 residues. Germline V gene sequence: CDR1 ENHRY, CDR2 SYGVKD.

This chain joins TRBV16 and TRBJ1-2, with 8 bases matching TRBD1. Germline lookup yields CDR1 KGHSY and CDR2 FQNENV. The CDR3 sequence is 17 residues long. Trimming took 4 bases from V and 0 from J; bases not matched to a gene: 10. This CDR3 is CASSLRDRPSPNYGYTF. The CDR3 DNA reads as TGTGCCAGCAGCCTCCGGGACAGGCCATCCCCTAACTATGGCTACACCTTC.

J is TRBJ1-4 and V is TRBV4-2; 8 nucleotides match TRBD1. V was clipped by 4 bases and J by 7 bases; unmatched bases: 5. The CDR3 length is 14 residues. Germline CDR1 is LGHNA and CDR2 is YNFKEQ. The CDR3 sequence: CASSLSGTGEKLFF. The CDR3 DNA is TGTGCCAGCAGCCTTTCCGGGACAGGTGAAAAACTGTTTTTT.

The chain is built from TRBV7-2 and TRBJ1-2; D uncertain. The CDR3 is 16 amino acids. Trimming removed 0 bases from V and 4 bases from J, with 15 bases in between. CDR1 is SGHTA and CDR2 is FQGNSA in the germline V gene. For the CDR3, the DNA is TGTGCCAGCAGCTTAGCGCCGGGGAGGGCCTCCTATGGCTACACCTTC. Its protein is CASSLAPGRASYGYTF.

The chain couples TRBV2 to TRBJ2-2; 13 positions agree with TRBD2. The trim removed 6 bases at V and 5 bases at J, leaving 6 bases unmatched. In germline, CDR1 is SNHLY, CDR2 FYNNEI. This CDR3 has 16 amino acids. CDR3 protein: CASRKGTSGETGELFF. CDR3 DNA: TGTGCCAGCAGGAAAGGGACTAGCGGGGAAACCGGGGAGCTGTTTTTT.

This sequence joins TRBV27 and TRBJ2-3; 8 bases agree with TRBD1. The CDR3 has 16 residues. Losses at the gene ends were 2 bases for V and 2 bases for J; bases not matched to a gene: 6. Germline V CDR1 and CDR2: MNHEY, SMNVEV (reference sequence). CDR3 protein: CASSLGQGANTDTQYF. The CDR3 coding sequence is TGTGCCAGCAGTTTAGGGCAGGGGGCAAACACAGATACGCAGTATTTT.

This chain joins TRBV7-6 and TRBJ1-6, with 8 bases that match TRBD1. The length of the CDR3 is 21 residues. Germline assignment: CDR1 SGHVS and CDR2 FNYEAQ. J was trimmed by 8 bases and V by 1 base; bases with no gene match: 22. DNA of the CDR3: TGTGCCAGCAGCTTAGATGGGGTTGGGACAGGCCCCAGCTGGGGATATTCACCCCTCCACTTT. It is translated as CASSLDGVGTGPSWGYSPLHF.

The chain is built from TRBV14 and TRBJ1-4; D gene uncertain. The germline V gene has CDR1 SGHDN and CDR2 FVKESK. Trimming stripped 1 base from V and 4 bases from J, with 16 bases between. The CDR3 is 17 residues long. This CDR3 is CASSQVGSAVDNEKLFF. The CDR3 DNA sequence: TGTGCCAGCAGCCAAGTGGGGTCGGCAGTAGATAATGAAAAACTGTTTTTT.